This T cell receptor (beta chain) is drawn from a study of OX40 agonist ivuxolimab in advanced cancers. About the study as a whole: Ivuxolimab, which targeted the costimulatory receptor OX40 (CD134), was an agonistic, fully human IgG2 monoclonal antibody. In the dose-escalation cohort, over 65% of patients were male, and the mean age was approximately 60 years, with a range of about 23 to 85. The monotherapy dose-escalation portion (N ≈ 57 patients) of the phase I ivuxolimab trial is reported in the paper. Intravenous ivuxolimab was administered to patients every 2 weeks at six dose levels: 0.01, 0.1, 0.3, 1.5, 3 and 10 mg/kg. Of the approximately 50 dose-escalation patients, hepatocellular carcinoma was present in around 20, melanoma in approximately 15, renal cell carcinoma in 9 and head and neck cancer in 9. Prior anti-PD-1, anti-PD-L1 or anti-CTLA-4 therapy was permitted, and 40% of dose-escalation patients had received checkpoint inhibitors. The point of sequencing TCRbeta in the periphery was to test whether ivuxolimab changed TCR sequence diversity and drove clonal T-cell expansion. Partial responses were achieved by three dose-escalation patients, of whom one had hepatocellular carcinoma and two had cutaneous melanoma.

From a lookup of the germline V gene, CDR1 and CDR2 are MDHEN and SYDVKM. Cut back by 3 bases and 3 bases, the V and J ends lie 8 bases apart. The CDR3, cysteine through phenylalanine, is 13 amino acids long. Only the CDR3 DNA stays, 39 bases, in frame from base 1. On this clone: No cognate antigen has been identified for it. No quality values exist for individual bases; no much larger clone is one base distant.

What the research found in general, with its limitations: In partial responders in the 0.1-3.0 mg/kg groups, normalized peripheral clonal expansion was found to be among the lowest, especially among CD8+ T cells. Low levels of normalized T-cell clonal expansion were also shown by some nonresponding patients. Antigen specificity was not determined for the clonally expanded peripheral T cells. At doses of 0.1 to 3.0 mg/kg, clonal expansion of both CD4+ and CD8+ blood T cells was observed from baseline to week 6. After ivuxolimab, more expanded clones were found on average in CD8+ T cells than in CD4+ T cells.

Genomic DNA was isolated from the sorted cells so that the TCRbeta CDR3 region could be sequenced. The immunoSEQ Assay was used to sequence the TCRbeta CDR3 regions. TCRdb stores this immuneACCESS table with in-frame sequences only. Part of the clones is absent; in the studies checked, under half of the shortfall reflects unresolved V genes, and no reason is known for the rest. This sample has 45,000 to 50,000 clones in its table, and 85% to 95% of those were observed once. The ten largest clones take up over 6.5% of the sample. Patients with a history of autoimmune disease or receiving systemic immunosuppression were excluded from the trial. Peripheral blood for TCR sequencing was collected from all dose cohorts at baseline, on cycle 4 day 1, and on cycle 7 day 1. Samples came from an open-label, multicenter, first-in-human phase I dose-escalation trial of ivuxolimab. Adults with locally advanced or metastatic head and neck squamous cell, hepatocellular, melanoma or renal cell carcinoma were enrolled in the trial. Before TCR sequencing, CD4+ and CD8+ T cells were separately sorted from peripheral blood.

This specimen consisted of CD4+ or CD8+ T cells sorted from blood, obtained in a trial of the OX40 agonist ivuxolimab. This receptor was taken from an adult with an advanced solid tumor such as melanoma, head and neck, liver or kidney cancer. The sequence joins TRBV28 to TRBJ1-2; a confident D gene designation cannot be given. The DNA reads as follows: TGTGCCAGCAGTTTCAAGGGAGACTATGGCTACACCTTC. The encoded protein is CASSFKGDYGYTF.